The 32 T cell receptor beta chains listed next were all sequenced from one sample in a study of post-analysis software for immune sequencing data. The library was made from cDNA and included unique molecular identifiers. TCRdb re-derived calls from the PCR reads in MiXCR, one entry per CDR3 protein. Among about 460,000 distinct CDR3 sequences listed, around 40% were seen once. Study results and limitations: In patients, TRBV5-6, TRBV5-1 and TRBV20-1 belonged to roughly 5 TRBV segments found more frequently than in controls.

For these TCRs, the target antigens are not known. Sequencing used blood. The source is a girl aged 10 to 17 with multiple sclerosis.

The rearrangement links TRBV7-2 to TRBJ2-7; possible D gene TRBD2, 7 bases. CDR1 is SGHTA and CDR2 is FQGNSA in the germline V gene. V was pared by 2 bases and J by 1 base, with 15 bases between. The CDR3 extends over 16 amino acids. CDR3 residues: CASSLWGGRESYEQYF. For the CDR3, the DNA is TGTGCCAGCAGCTTATGGGGGGGGCGGGAGTCCTACGAGCAGTACTTC.

The chain joins TRBV7-9 to TRBJ1-1; D is ambiguous. The CDR3 is made up of 12 amino acids. V lost 5 bases and J 5 bases, leaving 9 bases between the germline ends. The germline V gene has CDR1 SEHNR and CDR2 FQNEAQ (reference sequence). For the CDR3, the DNA is TGTGCCAGCAGCCCCTTTTCTACTGAAGCTTTCTTT. Protein sequence: CASSPFSTEAFF.

The chain has TRBV20-1 and TRBJ1-2; the D is unclear. The CDR3 extends over 14 amino acids. Trimming removed 3 bases at V and 1 base at J, with 12 bases between. Germline CDR1 reads DFQATT; CDR2 reads SNEGSKA (reference sequence). The CDR3 is CSARGMSINYGYTF. The CDR3 nucleotides read TGCAGTGCTAGGGGAATGAGCATTAACTATGGCTACACCTTC.

This clonotype was detected only a few times. The chain carries TRBV28 and TRBJ1-5, with 7 bases matching TRBD1. Germline CDR1 reads MDHEN; CDR2 reads SYDVKM. The CDR3 has 15 amino acids. The V and J ends lost 6 bases and 2 bases, in that order; junction bases with no gene match: 7. The CDR3 loop is CASSRTGEGNQPQHF. CDR3 nucleotide sequence: TGTGCCAGCAGCCGTACAGGGGAGGGCAATCAGCCCCAGCATTTT.

This clonotype occurred a few times. This chain joins TRBV5-1 and TRBJ2-5; possible D gene TRBD1, 5 bases. Trimming left V 1 base short and J 2 bases short, with 24 bases between. The CDR3 contains 19 residues. The germline V gene has CDR1 SGHRS and CDR2 YFSETQ. The chain's CDR3 is CASSLPTSRTHDPQETQYF. Written as DNA, the CDR3 is TGCGCCAGCAGCTTGCCGACTTCCAGGACACATGACCCTCAAGAGACCCAGTACTTC.

There are a few counts of this clonotype. V is TRBV6-6 and J is TRBJ2-1, with TRBD2 matching 7 bases. Trimming at V came to 2 bases and at J to 5 bases, leaving 9 bases not matched to a gene. The CDR3 is 16 residues long. Germline-derived CDR1 and CDR2 are MNHNY and SVGAGI (reference sequence). The CDR3 region is CASSYGEGGANNEQFF. The CDR3 DNA sequence: TGTGCCAGCAGTTACGGTGAGGGAGGGGCTAACAATGAGCAGTTCTTC.

This chain connects TRBV6-5 to TRBJ2-1, with 13 bases fitting TRBD2. J gave up 3 bases and V 2 bases, and 10 bases lay outside the gene matches. The germline gives CDR1 MNHEY, CDR2 SVGAGI. CDR3 length: 19 amino acids. The CDR3 region has the DNA TGTGCCAGCAGTTACCTACCATTTGGGACTAGCGGGATCTACAATGAGCAGTTCTTC. This sequence encodes CASSYLPFGTSGIYNEQFF.

This clonotype was seen a handful of times. The V call is TRBV5-1, the J call TRBJ2-6, with a tentative D call TRBD2 (6 bases). Germline values: CDR1 SGHRS, CDR2 YFSETQ. The CDR3 totals 15 residues. The V and J ends lost 4 bases and 4 bases respectively, with 12 bases between them. CDR3 sequence reads: CASSASSDGANVLTF. Here the CDR3 DNA reads TGCGCCAGCAGCGCATCTAGCGACGGGGCCAACGTCCTGACTTTC.

This clonotype occurred once. The chain joins TRBV7-6 to TRBJ2-1; 8 nucleotides match TRBD2. Trimming took 1 base from V and 2 from J; bases not matched to a gene: 7. The CDR3 spans 17 residues. From germline, CDR1 is SGHVS and CDR2 FNYEAQ. CDR3 protein: CASSLGAAGDPYNEQFF. The CDR3 DNA follows: TGTGCCAGCAGCTTAGGAGCAGCGGGAGACCCCTACAATGAGCAGTTCTTC.

The table lists this clonotype with a few counts. J is TRBJ1-2 and V is TRBV28; D remains ambiguous. CDR1 and CDR2 from the germline V gene are MDHEN and SYDVKM. V was pared by 5 bases and J by 8 bases, with 12 bases between. This CDR3 comprises 12 residues. The CDR3 DNA sequence: TGTGCCAGCAGTCCCGGGATCCGAGGCTACACCTTC. Residues: CASSPGIRGYTF.

DNA of the CDR3: TGCAGCAGCGGACGGGATGGGCAGTTCTTC. It translates to CSSGRDGQFF. The genes are TRBV29-1 and TRBJ2-1; D perhaps matches TRBD2 (5 bases). V was cut by 8 bases and J by 12 bases, with 14 bases left in between. The length of the CDR3 is 10 residues. The V gene's germline CDR1 is SQVTM and CDR2 ANQGSEA.

The CDR3 spells CSVRPRPALYEQYF. The CDR3 nucleotides read TGCAGCGTTAGACCGAGACCAGCCCTCTACGAGCAGTACTTC. The chain uses TRBV29-1 and TRBJ2-7; D unresolved. Germline CDR1 SQVTM, CDR2 ANQGSEA. CDR3 length: 14 residues. V lost 5 bases and J lost 3, with 17 bases in between.

Regarding this clonotype: The germline gene is not matched at one end of the junction; a read error may be the cause. DNA of the CDR3: TGTGCTAGCAGCTTAGGCCCTGGGGACGGGGAGACCCAGTACTTC. Translation: CASSLGPGDGETQYF. This chain joins TRBV7-7 and TRBJ2-5; the D gene could be TRBD1 or TRBD2 (5 bases each). Per germline, CDR1 SSHAT and CDR2 FNYEAQ (reference sequence). The CDR3 extends over 15 amino acids. Together with reference TRBV7-7 and TRBJ2-5, the CDR3 gives the full variable domain: GAGVSQSPRYKVTKRGQDVTLRCDPISSHATLYWYQQALGQGPEFLTYFNYEAQPDKSGLPSDRFSAERPEGSISTLTIQRTEQRDSAMYRCASSLGPGDGETQYFGPGTRLLVL.

The V gene is TRBV7-6, the J gene TRBJ1-5; 11 bases line up with TRBD1. J gave up 1 base and V 1 base, and 3 bases lay outside the gene matches. Germline CDR1 is SGHVS and CDR2 is FNYEAQ. This CDR3 comprises 17 residues. The CDR3 sequence: CASSLGTGGWSNQPQHF. CDR3 DNA: TGTGCCAGCAGCTTAGGGACAGGGGGCTGGAGCAATCAGCCCCAGCATTTT.

This clonotype was counted between two and nine times. V usage is TRBV29-1 and J usage is TRBJ1-2; 8 bases align to TRBD1. Trimming took 2 bases from V and 5 from J; bases not matched to a gene: 22. There are 19 residues in the CDR3. Germline CDR1 SQVTM, CDR2 ANQGSEA. In DNA, the CDR3 is TGCAGCGTTGAAAGCCGGGACAGGCGAGACGCCCAGAATAGATATGGCTACACCTTC. Amino acid sequence: CSVESRDRRDAQNRYGYTF.

The V call is TRBV5-1, the J call TRBJ2-3, with 7 bases aligning to TRBD2. The CDR3 spans 15 residues. CDR1 is SGHRS, CDR2 YFSETQ, per germline. The V and J ends lost 1 base and 0 bases, in that order; junction bases with no gene match: 2. The CDR3 reads CASSLSGGSTDTQYF. The CDR3 bases are TGCGCCAGCAGCTTGTCGGGAGGAAGCACAGATACGCAGTATTTT.

This clonotype was seen a few times. The chain uses TRBV5-1 and TRBJ2-1, with 10 bases aligning to TRBD2. The CDR3 is made up of 16 amino acids. V was clipped by 4 bases and J by 0 bases; unmatched bases: 4. CDR1 and CDR2 (germline): SGHRS, YFSETQ. The CDR3 nucleotides are TGCGCCAGCAGCCCCGGGACTAGCGACTCCTACAATGAGCAGTTCTTC. Protein: CASSPGTSDSYNEQFF.

The chain combines TRBV12-3 or TRBV12-4 with TRBJ1-2; D is undetermined. The ends were cut back, 6 bases at V and 2 bases at J, with 13 bases in the middle. The CDR3 loop spans 14 amino acids. The CDR3 loop reads CASRRSGSNYGYTF. The CDR3 DNA sequence: TGTGCCAGCAGACGGTCCGGGTCCAACTATGGCTACACCTTC.

This sequence joins TRBV14 and TRBJ1-4, with a weak D call TRBD1 (5 bases). The CDR3 totals 16 residues. The V end was cut by 0 bases, the J end by 4 bases, with 12 bases between. Germline V gene lookup returns CDR1 SGHDN and CDR2 FVKESK. CDR3 sequence: CASSQEVAQDNEKLFF. In DNA form, the CDR3 reads TGTGCCAGCAGCCAAGAAGTTGCACAGGATAATGAAAAACTGTTTTTT.

Turning to this clonotype: The junction does not match germline at one end; this may be a read error. The genes are TRBV28 and TRBJ2-1; 9 bases map to TRBD1. This CDR3 region has 20 residues. Per the germline V gene, CDR1 is MDHEN and CDR2 is SYDVKM. CDR3 DNA sequence: TGTGCCGGCAGTTGGGCGGGGACAGGGACAGGAGTCCTACTACGGGATGAGCAGTTCTTC. It specifies CAGSWAGTGTGVLLRDEQFF.

CDR3 loop: CASSLPGTSTYEQYF. The CDR3 DNA reads as TGTGCCAGCAGTTTACCCGGGACTTCTACCTACGAGCAGTACTTC. This chain joins TRBV28 and TRBJ2-7; tentative D call: TRBD2 (6 bases). The CDR3 consists of 15 residues. Germline CDR1 MDHEN, CDR2 SYDVKM. Trimming removed 2 bases at V and 2 bases at J, with 13 bases between. Full variable domain (outside the CDR3, taken from reference TRBV28 and TRBJ2-7): DVKVTQSSRYLVKRTGEKVFLECVQDMDHENMFWYRQDPGLGLRLIYFSYDVKMKEKGDIPEGYSVSREKKERFSLILESASTNQTSMYLCASSLPGTSTYEQYFGPGTRLTVT.

The chain employs TRBV4-1 and TRBJ2-7, with a possible D match to TRBD2 (6 bases). The CDR3 is made up of 15 amino acids. Trimming cost V 1 base and J 6 bases, with 16 bases left between them. From germline, CDR1 is MGHRA and CDR2 YSYEKL. Here the CDR3 reads CASSQVLRRGSEQYV. The CDR3, as DNA: TGCGCCAGCAGCCAAGTTTTGCGACGGGGGTCCGAGCAGTACGTC.

The chain recombines TRBV20-1 with TRBJ2-3, with 8 bases lining up with TRBD2. With 3 bases clipped from V and 3 bases from J, the junction kept 5 bases outside the gene matches. In germline, CDR1 is DFQATT, CDR2 SNEGSKA (reference sequence). The CDR3 is 14 amino acids. In nucleotides, the CDR3 is TGCAGTGCTAGCGGAGCGGGAGCGACAGATACGCAGTATTTT. Encoded protein: CSASGAGATDTQYF.

In its sample, this clonotype was seen a few times. V gene TRBV12-3 or TRBV12-4 combines with J gene TRBJ2-5; 7 nucleotides agree with TRBD1. The CDR3 spans 15 residues. The junction had 6 bases not matched to a gene; V was cut back by 4 bases and J by 1 base. DNA of the CDR3: TGTGCCAGCAGTTCATGGGCAGGGGGCCAAGAGACCCAGTACTTC. Translating gives CASSSWAGGQETQYF.

CDR3: CSAPTTSGHTDTQYF. In DNA, the CDR3 is TGCAGTGCTCCCACGACTAGCGGTCACACAGATACGCAGTATTTT. This chain uses TRBV20-1 with TRBJ2-3, with 9 bases identical to TRBD2. V shed 5 bases, J shed 2 bases, and the junction held 8 bases outside the gene matches. Germline-derived CDR1 and CDR2 are DFQATT and SNEGSKA (reference sequence). The CDR3 sequence is 15 residues long.

With regard to this clonotype: One junction end does not reproduce the germline sequence, and a read error may be involved. The chain uses TRBV12-3 or TRBV12-4 and TRBJ1-2; D is unresolved. This CDR3 region has 16 residues. This CDR3 reads CASSPRVTRADYGCTF. CDR3 coding DNA: TGTGCCAGCAGCCCGCGTGTGACCCGCGCGGACTATGGCTGCACCTTC.

This chain connects TRBV20-1 to TRBJ2-3; TRBD2 matches at 8 bases. This CDR3 region has 15 residues. J gave up 1 base and V 6 bases, and 9 bases lay outside the gene matches. Germline CDR1 is DFQATT and CDR2 is SNEGSKA (reference sequence). The CDR3 DNA is TGCAGTGCCCCCCCGGGAGGGCTCGGCACAGATACGCAGTATTTT. Protein product: CSAPPGGLGTDTQYF.

This chain connects TRBV5-1 to TRBJ2-4, with 10 bases fitting TRBD1. The J call may not be correct, given that the DNA end is closer to TRBJ2-7. This CDR3 has 14 amino acids. The V gene's germline CDR1 is SGHRS and CDR2 YFSETQ. In nucleotides, the CDR3 is TGCGCCAGCAGCCTAGGGACAGGGGATGGCGAGCAGTACTTC. This gives the protein CASSLGTGDGEQYF.

This clonotype was observed a few times. This chain connects TRBV5-1 to TRBJ1-2, with D perhaps matching TRBD1 (6 bases). Germline-derived CDR1 and CDR2 are SGHRS and YFSETQ. Trimming pared 0 bases from V and 6 bases from J, leaving 9 bases between. This CDR3 comprises 13 residues. The CDR3 DNA is TGCGCCAGCAGCTTGGATTCAGGGGATGGCTACACCTTC. Amino acid sequence: CASSLDSGDGYTF.

This clonotype was seen only once. J is TRBJ2-7 and V is TRBV12-3 or TRBV12-4; 9 bases are shared with TRBD1. Trimming cost V 3 bases and J 6 bases; bases outside gene matches: 6. This CDR3 region has 14 residues. The CDR3 nucleotides read TGTGCCAGCAGTTTCGGCGACAGGGGGTCCGAGCAGTACTTC. Residues: CASSFGDRGSEQYF.

CDR3 residues: CASSHPGLAGGATDTQYF. DNA of the CDR3: TGTGCCAGCAGCCACCCGGGACTAGCGGGAGGGGCCACAGATACGCAGTATTTT. This chain uses TRBV7-3 with TRBJ2-3; 16 nucleotides line up with TRBD2. V dropped 5 bases and J dropped 2; count of bases not matched to a gene: 7. Germline V gives CDR1 SGHTA, CDR2 FQGTGA. The CDR3 spans 18 residues.

This clonotype was observed at least ten times. The chain is built from TRBV7-2 and TRBJ2-7; TRBD1 is a possible D gene (7 bases). Trimming stripped 2 bases from V and 4 bases from J, with 15 bases between. Germline V CDR1 and CDR2: SGHTA, FQGNSA. There are 15 residues in the CDR3. CDR3 nucleotide sequence: TGTGCCAGCAGCTTAACCCAGGGGGGTTGGTACGAGCAGTACTTC. Translation: CASSLTQGGWYEQYF.